These 10 T cell receptor beta chains were all obtained from the same sample, sequenced in a study of blood T cell repertoires in COVID-19. The assay was immunoSEQ multiplex PCR, and TCRdb's table has in-frame clones only and misses some. The table records some 58,000 clones, approximately 83% of them present only once. Source material: peripheral blood. Receptors were obtained from a man aged 35 to 55 with acute or convalescent COVID-19.

The V call is TRBV6-5, the J call TRBJ2-5, with 9 bases matching TRBD2. Germline V CDR1 and CDR2: MNHEY, SVGAGI. V shed 5 bases and J 2 bases; nucleotides not matched to a gene: 6. This CDR3 is built from 15 residues. The chain's CDR3 is CASSPRTSAQETQYF. Written as DNA, the CDR3 is TGTGCCAGCAGTCCACGGACTAGCGCTCAAGAGACCCAGTACTTC.

The rearrangement links TRBV5-1 to TRBJ2-2; weak D call: TRBD1 (5 bases). The CDR3 covers 15 residues. The V and J ends lost 4 bases and 6 bases respectively, with 16 bases between them. Germline loops: CDR1 SGHRS, CDR2 YFSETQ. The CDR3 DNA reads as TGCGCCAGCAGCGGTGGGGTAGGGGAAGCCGGGGAGCTGTTTTTT. This sequence encodes CASSGGVGEAGELFF.

The chain joins TRBV7-9 to TRBJ2-2; 9 bases match TRBD2. The CDR3 contains 16 residues. Germline V lookup: CDR1 SEHNR, CDR2 FQNEAQ (reference sequence). V trimming: 6 bases; J trimming: 4 bases; junction bases outside the gene matches: 9. The CDR3 here is CASSYGTSTSTGELFF. Here the CDR3 DNA reads TGTGCCAGCAGTTATGGGACTAGCACGAGCACCGGGGAGCTGTTTTTT.

This clone has a single count. The chain has TRBV7-8 and TRBJ2-3; D is perhaps TRBD1 (5 bases). Trimming removed 3 bases at V and 2 bases at J, with 12 bases between. CDR3 length: 15 residues. The germline gives CDR1 SGHVS, CDR2 FQNEAQ. The CDR3 region has the DNA TGTGCCAGCAGCTTGAGGACACCAGACACAGATACGCAGTATTTT. This codes for CASSLRTPDTDTQYF.

The V gene is TRBV6-2 or TRBV6-3, the J gene TRBJ1-2; the D is unclear. The CDR3 has 13 residues. V was clipped by 6 bases and J by 2 bases, with 10 bases between them. The germline CDR1 and CDR2 sequences are MNHEY and SVGEGT. The CDR3: CASSLTINYGYTF. CDR3 nucleotides: TGTGCCAGCAGCCTCACTATAAACTATGGCTACACCTTC.

The rearrangement joins TRBV20-1 to TRBJ2-7; a weak D match, TRBD1 (5 bases). Germline CDR1 DFQATT, CDR2 SNEGSKA (reference sequence). V was shortened by 3 bases and J by 2 bases, with 8 bases between the two germline ends. This CDR3 is built from 12 residues. The CDR3 region has the DNA TGCAGTGCTAGTGGCAGGGCCTACGAGCAGTACTTC. It translates to CSASGRAYEQYF.

This clone has just one count. The genes are TRBV11-3 and TRBJ2-1, with 9 bases aligning to TRBD2. Looked up from germline, CDR1 is SGHNT and CDR2 is YENEEA. The V and J ends lost 0 bases and 5 bases, in that order; junction bases with no gene match: 11. The CDR3 covers 18 residues. The CDR3 nucleotides read TGTGCCAGCAGCTTAGATCTCCGGGCAGCGGGGGGTGACAATGAGCAGTTCTTC. It is translated as CASSLDLRAAGGDNEQFF.

The chain carries TRBV11-1 and TRBJ2-4; D is possibly TRBD1 (6 bases). Germline CDR1 SGHAT, CDR2 FQDESV (reference sequence). Trimming removed 4 bases from V and 1 base from J, with 11 bases in between. CDR3 length equals 15 residues. Here the CDR3 reads CASSSQGMAKNIQYF. For the CDR3, the DNA is TGTGCCAGCAGCTCCCAGGGGATGGCCAAAAACATTCAGTACTTC.

V usage is TRBV6-5 and J usage is TRBJ2-1; 8 bases agree with TRBD2. Germline V gene sequence: CDR1 MNHEY, CDR2 SVGAGI. J lost 1 base, V lost 2 bases, and 4 bases had no gene match. This CDR3 comprises 16 residues. Here the CDR3 DNA reads TGTGCCAGCAGTTACAGGGGCGGGGGGTCCTACAATGAGCAGTTCTTC. Translating it yields CASSYRGGGSYNEQFF.

The chain couples TRBV23-1 to TRBJ1-6, with a tentative D call TRBD1 (5 bases). TRBV23-1 is assigned to the ORF class and has an uncertain function. The CDR3 is made up of 20 amino acids. Trimming cost V 3 bases and J 0 bases, with 21 bases left between them. CDR3 nucleotide sequence: TGCGCCAGCAGTCAGTCCCGTAGGGGTATGGTTCTCTCCTATAATTCACCCCTCCACTTT. Amino acid sequence: CASSQSRRGMVLSYNSPLHF.